This entry concerns a single T cell receptor (beta chain). This sample is part of a study of blood T cell repertoires in COVID-19. Study background: The United States, Italy and Spain supplied acute and convalescent COVID-19 samples.

The length of the CDR3 is 16 residues. Per germline, CDR1 SGHRS and CDR2 YFSETQ. Trimming removed 4 bases from V and 3 bases from J, with 18 bases in between. In the authors' methods: Researchers report that nucleated cell counts were estimated from reference gene primer amplification. Sequencing used immunoSEQ multiplex PCR; TCRdb keeps in-frame clones, though not all of them. The V and J calls and the clone size are those of that table, but D and trimming were determined from the DNA. The sample holds about 200,000 clones, around 88% seen once. Living in about two dozen US areas, the participants were between roughly 18 and 90 years of age.

The receptor was isolated from a man between 35 and 55 years old with acute COVID-19. This rearrangement joins TRBV5-1 to TRBJ2-3, with D perhaps matching TRBD2 (6 bases). Material: PBMCs or T cells enriched from blood (not recorded which). The CDR3 region is CASSPAGGRGTDTQYF. The CDR3 DNA reads as TGCGCCAGCAGCCCCGCCGGCGGGCGGGGAACAGATACGCAGTATTTT.